This TCR beta chain was observed in a study of CD8+ T cells in alopecia areata (dated by TCRdb to the late 2010s). Notes on the research overall: Treated patients were enrolled in an open-label pilot trial of oral tofacitinib, 5 to 10 mg twice daily, for moderate-to-severe alopecia areata. Biopsies were taken from tofacitinib-treated patients at baseline and at 4 and 24 weeks of treatment, and a later scalp biopsy was taken in several of the tofacitinib-treated patients. Patients received tofacitinib for 6 to 18 months and were then followed off drug for 6 months to check for delayed response and recurrence. On the human side, TCRbeta sequencing was run on scalp tissue and on sorted CD4+ and CD8+ peripheral blood T cells from healthy controls and from alopecia areata patients with either patchy or totalis/universalis disease. RNA was extracted with the PAXgene miRNA kit for fixed scalp, the miRNeasy kit for PBMCs, and the RNeasy kit for mouse skin. Scalp clonality was compared across normal scalp (n=4), patchy alopecia areata scalp (n=8), and alopecia totalis/universalis scalp (n=8). To study T cell clonal expansion in alopecia areata, the researchers applied high-throughput TCRbeta sequencing to both the C3H/HeJ mouse model and human patients. TCRbeta CDR3 regions were amplified by immunoSEQ multiplex PCR using 35 Vbeta forward and 13 Jbeta reverse primers. The SALT score, which quantifies the percentage of affected scalp surface area, was used to measure disease severity in treated patients. The study at large found these results: Shared TCR sequences between patients were less evident than in mice, which may be partly attributable to HLA diversity in the patient population. Many expanded lesional clones were found to persist in scalp and blood during tofacitinib treatment, and relapse after treatment cessation may be partly explained by this persistence. Unlike mouse skin, where gammadelta T cells dominate, normal human skin contains resident alphabeta T cells that get sequenced too, which complicates analysis of the scalp TCR repertoire. Tofacitinib significantly lowered scalp clonality and the number of expanded CD8+ clones among the top 100 scalp clones. Higher clonality and more expanded CD8+ clones were observed in lesional scalp than in normal scalp, particularly in alopecia totalis/universalis, a finding suggestive of antigenic drive. Because the treated cohort was small and had only one nonresponder, larger studies are needed to examine links between baseline CD8+ expansion and response.

V loses 3 bases at its end and J loses 5 bases; junction bases beyond the gene matches: 4. From the cysteine up to the phenylalanine, the CDR3 has a length of 13 residues. The entry retains the CDR3 DNA only, 39 bases that are in frame from base 1. Sequences ENHRY (CDR1) and SYGVKD (CDR2) are obtained from the germline V gene. Receptors were amplified or captured by the immunoSEQ multiplex PCR assay. RNA was extracted from all samples and reverse transcribed into cDNA as template for TCR sequencing. SuperScript III was used for first-strand cDNA synthesis, primed with a 2:1 mix of oligo-dT and random hexamers. A synthetic immune receptor repertoire was used to gauge amplification bias, and whatever bias remained was removed computationally. On the study's bioinformatics: After raw reads were preprocessed to remove errors, the CDR3 was defined following IMGT conventions as running from the conserved cysteine to phenylalanine. Clonality was computed as 1 minus the Shannon entropy, with the entropy normalized by log2 of the number of productive unique TCRs. Scalp TCRbeta sequences were cross-referenced with sorted blood CD4 and CD8 repertoires so that the CD4 or CD8 identity of scalp clones could be inferred. This immuneACCESS table, as held by TCRdb, lists in-frame sequences with V and J called but not all clones. Of the missing ones, under half trace to an unresolved V gene in checked studies; the others have no known cause. The DNA gave D and trimming, while V, J and clone size come from that table. This sample has around 200,000 clones in its table, and about 60% of those were observed once. The leading ten clones occupy roughly an eighth of the sample.

The time point label, as the study defines it: 20 to 30 weeks on oral tofacitinib. The sample's treatment or condition label, in plain terms: oral pan-JAK inhibitor, 5-10 mg twice daily. Peripheral blood and lesional scalp punch biopsies were obtained from patients with alopecia areata. PBMCs were isolated by density centrifugation and stained for CD3, CD4 and CD8, and CD4+ and CD8+ T cells were sorted on a FACSAria. This clone appeared a few times. The antigen this receptor binds is unknown. One base away there is no much larger clone; base qualities are not given. This receptor was obtained from a human donor with alopecia areata. The rearrangement combines TRBV10-3 with TRBJ2-7; 7 central nucleotides agree with TRBD1. Sequenced material: CD8+ T cells sorted from blood, taken at week 24, from a patient treated with tofacitinib. DNA sequence: TGTGCCATCAGTGATGTCGGGACAGACGAGCAGTACTTC. It encodes CAISDVGTDEQYF.